The 2 T cell receptor beta chains below were found in one sample sequenced in a study of blood T cell repertoires in COVID-19. The method was immunoSEQ multiplex PCR; TCRdb's version includes in-frame clones alone and lacks a portion of them. The sample has hundreds of thousands of clones; 83% are singletons. The sequencing input was peripheral blood. These receptors were taken from a woman in her fifties or sixties who had recovered from COVID-19.

The V gene is TRBV20-1, the J gene TRBJ2-1; TRBD2 agrees at 9 bases. The CDR3 consists of 13 residues. The germline gives CDR1 DFQATT, CDR2 SNEGSKA (reference sequence). The junction had 6 bases not matched to a gene; V was cut back by 3 bases and J by 9 bases. The CDR3 region is CSASWLAGSEQFF. Here the CDR3 DNA reads TGCAGTGCTAGTTGGCTAGCGGGATCTGAGCAGTTCTTC.

This chain joins TRBV15 and TRBJ2-7; 7 bases line up with TRBD2. Trimming took 7 bases from V and 0 from J; bases not matched to a gene: 6. The CDR3 runs 14 residues. Looked up from germline, CDR1 is LNHNV and CDR2 is YYDKDF (reference sequence). CDR3 amino acids: CATTASGGSYEQYF. In DNA, the CDR3 is TGTGCCACCACTGCTTCGGGGGGCTCCTACGAGCAGTACTTC.